This T cell receptor (beta chain) comes out of a study of OX40 agonist ivuxolimab in advanced cancers. Measured with immunoSEQ multiplex PCR; TCRdb has only the in-frame clones, and not every one. Of roughly 46,000 clones detected, 84% appear once; the ten largest clones hold 2.6%. Germline CDR1 SQVTM, CDR2 ANQGSEA. V dropped 5 bases and J dropped 0 bases, with 8 bases sitting between them. The CDR3 is 14 amino acids. V gene TRBV29-1 combines with J gene TRBJ2-6; possibly TRBD1 for D (5 bases). This specimen was CD4+ or CD8+ T cells sorted from blood, taken in a trial of the OX40 agonist ivuxolimab. This receptor was identified in an adult with an advanced solid tumor such as melanoma, head and neck, liver or kidney cancer. CDR3 sequence reads: CSVLQGSGANVLTF. The CDR3 bases are TGCAGCGTTCTCCAGGGCTCTGGGGCCAACGTCCTGACTTTC.